This TCR beta chain appears in the sequencing data of a study of cytomegalovirus exposure and HLA in healthy donors. General observations from the study: Some highly shared sequence variants likely arose as a pipeline artifact. The classifier reportedly diagnosed cytomegalovirus status with high sensitivity and specificity. Most TCR sequences showed up rarely, but some public TCRs showed up in many donors.

The PCR employed 60 Vbeta primers together with 13 Jbeta primers. TCRdb's table, derived via immunoSEQ multiplex PCR, lists solely in-frame clones and lacks some. This sample has over 150,000 clones, with 80% found just once. Germline V gene sequence: CDR1 MNHEY, CDR2 SMNVEV (reference sequence). CDR3 length: 12 residues. With 6 bases removed from V and 6 bases from J, the gap between germline ends came to 9 bases. This clone was found once. The antigen remains unidentified. The receptor's source is a man aged 30 to 39 in good health and CMV-seropositive. The sample comprised PBMCs. This chain joins TRBV27 and TRBJ2-1; TRBD1 might be the D (5 bases). The CDR3 sequence is CASSPTANEQFF. Written as DNA, the CDR3 is TGTGCCAGCAGCCCGACAGCCAATGAGCAGTTCTTC.